Each of the 14 T cell receptor beta chains below was sequenced from the same sample in a study of blood T cell repertoires in COVID-19. Sequencing used immunoSEQ multiplex PCR; TCRdb keeps in-frame clones, though not all of them. Seen here are nearly 400,000 clones, roughly 90% observed once, and the top ten hold 1.5% to 2%. The sequenced sample was PBMCs or T cells enriched from blood (not recorded which). The origin of the receptors is a woman aged 25-40 years who had recovered from COVID-19.

The chain uses TRBV11-2 and TRBJ2-3; the D gene is possibly TRBD1 (5 bases). CDR1 and CDR2 (germline): SGHAT, FQNNGV. The CDR3 extends over 14 amino acids. Trimming pared 1 base from V and 4 bases from J, leaving 9 bases between. As DNA, the CDR3 is TGTGCCAGCAGCTTAGGGGGCGCCCCAGATACGCAGTATTTT. Translation: CASSLGGAPDTQYF. The full variable domain, with the rest looked up from reference TRBV11-2 and TRBJ2-3, is EAGVAQSPRYKIIEKRQSVAFWCNPISGHATLYWYQQILGQGPKLLIQFQNNGVVDDSQLPKDRFSAERLKGVDSTLKIQPAKLEDSAVYLCASSLGGAPDTQYFGPGTRLTVL.

The chain combines TRBV5-1 with TRBJ1-2; possibly TRBD1 for D (6 bases). This CDR3 has 15 residues. The V and J ends lost 0 bases and 1 base respectively, with 10 bases between them. Germline V gives CDR1 SGHRS, CDR2 YFSETQ. The CDR3 nucleotides are TGCGCCAGCAGCTTGGAACAGGGCCTTAACTATGGCTACACCTTC. As protein: CASSLEQGLNYGYTF.

The chain carries TRBV15 and TRBJ2-5; D possibly corresponds to TRBD1 (6 bases). V gave up 5 bases and J gave up 5 bases, with 21 bases separating them. Germline V CDR1 and CDR2: LNHNV, YYDKDF (reference sequence). CDR3 length equals 16 residues. The DNA of the CDR3 is TGTGCCACCAGCGGTGATTCACCAGGGGTGACGGAGACCCAGTACTTC. It is translated as CATSGDSPGVTETQYF.

This sequence joins TRBV30 and TRBJ2-1; TRBD2 matches at 8 bases. The CDR3 runs 14 residues. The germline CDR1 and CDR2 sequences are GTSNPN and SVGIG (reference sequence). V shed 0 bases and J 9 bases; nucleotides not matched to a gene: 7. CDR3 DNA: TGTGCCTGGAGTGTAAAAGCGGGAGTCGGTGAGCAGTTCTTC. It codes for CAWSVKAGVGEQFF.

V gene TRBV28 combines with J gene TRBJ2-7; TRBD2 might be the D (7 bases). V lost 5 bases and J lost 5, with 13 bases in between. The germline V gene encodes CDR1 MDHEN and CDR2 SYDVKM. CDR3 length: 13 residues. CDR3 bases: TGTGCCAGCAGTCCCTCGGGGGGCCACGAGCAGTACTTC. Translating gives CASSPSGGHEQYF.

The V call is TRBV11-3, the J call TRBJ1-4; D not resolved. The CDR3 runs 13 residues. CDR1 and CDR2 from the germline V gene are SGHNT and YENEEA. The ends were cut back, 5 bases at V and 0 bases at J, with 4 bases in the middle. As DNA, the CDR3 is TGTGCCAGCAGCGTCTCAACTAATGAAAAACTGTTTTTT. It specifies CASSVSTNEKLFF.

The chain links TRBV11-2 to TRBJ2-5, with D maybe TRBD1 (6 bases). The germline V gene encodes CDR1 SGHAT and CDR2 FQNNGV. Trimming removed 0 bases at V and 9 bases at J, with 17 bases between. The CDR3 sequence is 15 residues long. CDR3 sequence reads: CASSLEFGQQEAQYF. The CDR3 DNA is TGTGCCAGCAGCTTAGAGTTTGGACAGCAAGAAGCCCAGTACTTC.

The chain has TRBV27 and TRBJ2-2, with 9 bases identical to TRBD2. The CDR3 is made up of 16 amino acids. Germline V gene lookup returns CDR1 MNHEY and CDR2 SMNVEV (reference sequence). Losses at the gene ends were 5 bases for V and 3 bases for J; bases not matched to a gene: 7. This CDR3 reads CASSPHSGRHTGELFF. The CDR3 DNA is TGTGCCAGCAGTCCTCATAGCGGGAGACACACCGGGGAGCTGTTTTTT.

V usage is TRBV5-4 and J usage is TRBJ1-4; unclear D gene. This CDR3 comprises 14 residues. Trimming pared 1 base from V and 5 bases from J, leaving 9 bases between. Germline V gene sequence: CDR1 SGHNT, CDR2 YYREEE (reference sequence). The CDR3 DNA reads as TGTGCCAGCAGCTTGAAGTCAGCGAATGAAAAACTGTTTTTT. Amino acid sequence: CASSLKSANEKLFF. Using reference TRBV5-4 and TRBJ1-4 for the parts outside the CDR3, the full variable domain is ETGVTQSPTHLIKTRGQQVTLRCSSQSGHNTVSWYQQALGQGPQFIFQYYREEENGRGNFPPRFSGLQFPNYSSELNVNALELDDSALYLCASSLKSANEKLFFGSGTQLSVL.

This chain joins TRBV11-3 and TRBJ2-2; TRBD2 matches at 7 bases. Germline trimming cut 1 base from V and 1 base from J; bases unmatched to any gene: 3. There are 16 residues in the CDR3. Germline V CDR1 and CDR2: SGHNT, YENEEA. This CDR3 reads CASSLGRELNTGELFF. The DNA of the CDR3 is TGTGCCAGCAGCTTAGGGCGGGAGCTGAACACCGGGGAGCTGTTTTTT.

The V and J genes are TRBV25-1 and TRBJ1-1; D is unresolved. This CDR3 spans 13 amino acids. Germline lookup yields CDR1 MGHDK and CDR2 SYGVNS. V gave up 6 bases and J gave up 2 bases, with 10 bases separating them. The DNA of the CDR3 is TGTGCCAGCAGACAGACGGTAAACACTGAAGCTTTCTTT. This sequence encodes CASRQTVNTEAFF. The full variable domain, completed using reference TRBV25-1 and TRBJ1-1, is EADIYQTPRYLVIGTGKKITLECSQTMGHDKMYWYQQDPGMELHLIHYSYGVNSTEKGDLSSESTVSRIRTEHFPLTLESARPSHTSQYLCASRQTVNTEAFFGQGTRLTVV.

In its sample, this clone was seen once. The chain employs TRBV12-3 or TRBV12-4 and TRBJ2-7; no clear D gene. The V end was cut by 6 bases, the J end by 4 bases, with 13 bases between. The CDR3 contains 13 residues. CDR3: CASSPGPLYEQYF. The CDR3 DNA is TGTGCCAGCAGCCCCGGTCCGCTGTACGAGCAGTACTTC.

The chain recombines TRBV7-9 with TRBJ2-2, with 11 bases matching TRBD2. Trimming at V came to 3 bases and at J to 1 base, leaving 4 bases not matched to a gene. The length of the CDR3 is 17 residues. Germline V gene lookup returns CDR1 SEHNR and CDR2 FQNEAQ (reference sequence). This chain's CDR3 is CASSLTSGTVNTGELFF. The CDR3 bases are TGTGCCAGCAGCTTGACTAGCGGGACGGTGAACACCGGGGAGCTGTTTTTT. Full variable domain (remainder filled in from reference TRBV7-9 and TRBJ2-2): DTGVSQNPRHKITKRGQNVTFRCDPISEHNRLYWYRQTLGQGPEFLTYFQNEAQLEKSRLLSDRFSAERPKGSFSTLEIQRTEQGDSAMYLCASSLTSGTVNTGELFFGEGSRLTVL.

This clone was counted between two and nine times. The chain uses TRBV6-2 or TRBV6-3 and TRBJ2-7; TRBD2 agrees at 7 bases. This CDR3 has 14 amino acids. V was pared by 0 bases and J by 8 bases, with 7 bases of the junction left unmatched. Germline CDR1 is MNHEY and CDR2 is SVGEGT. CDR3 bases: TGTGCCAGCAGTTACTCGAACGGGGGGAACAAGCAGTACTTC. Translated, it gives CASSYSNGGNKQYF.